This TCR beta chain originates from a study of blood T cell repertoires in COVID-19. On the study more broadly: Material from acute and convalescent COVID-19 was sourced from the United States, Italy and Spain.

Per the original data handling: Using reference gene primer amplification, nucleated cell counts were estimated. Sequenced by immunoSEQ multiplex PCR; TCRdb stores in-frame clones only, minus some. That table gives V, J and clone size, and the DNA gave D and trimming. The sample holds tens of thousands of clones, 83% seen once. The CDR3 consists of 12 residues. CDR1 and CDR2 from the germline V gene are KGHDR and SFDVKD. Trimming removed 5 bases at V and 4 bases at J, with 5 bases between. The genes are TRBV24-1 and TRBJ2-1; D uncertain. Sequencing used peripheral blood. The TCR originated in a man in his fifties with COVID-19, enrolled during active disease. CDR3 sequence (DNA): TGTGCCACCAGTGCCGGGTACAATGAGCAGTTCTTC. This translates into CATSAGYNEQFF.